Listed below are T cell receptor beta chains from one sample, sequenced in a study of identical twins. MiXCR was run by TCRdb on the 5' RACE reads, yielding one entry per CDR3 protein. The table has approximately 590,000 distinct CDR3 sequences, 9% to 10% seen once. The data were also submitted as part of a second study, on yellow fever vaccine responses in identical twins.

The source material was PBMCs. These receptors were taken from a woman younger than 30 in good health. Both conserved end residues are part of each CDR3. The D gene is left open where the match is weak.

>TRBJ2-7|TRBD1|TRBV7-2
CASSSRGSSYEQYF
>TRBJ1-3|NA|TRBV27
CASTDADSSTIYF
>TRBJ2-6|TRBD1|TRBV5-1
CASSLKGQTSGANVLTF
>TRBJ2-3|TRBD1|TRBV12-3/TRBV12-4
CASSGGQGYTDTQYF
>TRBJ2-3|NA|TRBV15
CATSRDAGTDTQYF
>TRBJ1-5|NA|TRBV5-6
CASSLYIQSSNQPQHF
>TRBJ2-1|TRBD2|TRBV19
CASSSLAVNNEQFF
>TRBJ1-4|NA|TRBV29-1
CSVEWGANEKLFF
>TRBJ2-5|TRBD2|TRBV28
CASSPPVAAGETQYF
>TRBJ2-3|NA|TRBV4-3
CASSQALRGTDTQYF
>TRBJ1-1|NA|TRBV6-1
CAVGLGRDTEAFF
>TRBJ2-7|TRBD2|TRBV7-2
CASSPKGREGLYEQYF
>TRBJ2-2|TRBD1|TRBV12-5
CASGSTGMNTGELFF
>TRBJ1-2|NA|TRBV24-1
CATSDPRTADYGYTF
>TRBJ1-2|NA|TRBV15
CATSPGGAHGGYTF
>TRBJ2-2|NA|TRBV7-8
CASSPALAENTGELFF
>TRBJ1-5|TRBD1|TRBV5-6
CASRSGQVNQPQHF
>TRBJ1-5|NA|TRBV6-6
CASSYGETQHF
>TRBJ2-7|TRBD2|TRBV3-1
CASSQDRLAGVYSYEQYF
>TRBJ2-2|NA|TRBV6-2/TRBV6-3
CASSSPLGRRGTGELFF
>TRBJ2-1|TRBD2|TRBV4-3
CASSRGLAGEQSYNEQFF
>TRBJ2-1|NA|TRBV10-3
CASQGLLSYNEQFF
>TRBJ1-2|NA|TRBV19
CASSWRGFGYTF
>TRBJ2-1|NA|TRBV19
CASRKNLQNEQFF
>TRBJ2-1|TRBD1|TRBV28
CASSGQGWHNEQFF
>TRBJ1-5|NA|TRBV7-8
CASSHPGLLVAHF
>TRBJ2-6|NA|TRBV5-6
CASSLAGVGTGANVLTF
>TRBJ2-3|TRBD2|TRBV7-9
CASSPTSGRQTDTQYF
>TRBJ2-7|NA|TRBV6-5
CASSKSPYEQYF
>TRBJ2-7|NA|TRBV5-1
CASSPDRGLSSYEQYF
>TRBJ2-7|TRBD1|TRBV3-1
CASSHGTGRRREQYF
>TRBJ2-3|TRBD2|TRBV12-3/TRBV12-4
CASTPGWLAGDRRDTQYF